Here is one T cell receptor beta chain with its context. Antigen: not known. TCRdb's table, derived via immunoSEQ multiplex PCR, lists solely in-frame clones and lacks some. The sample gives 16,000 or so clones, about four fifths of which show up once; 15% to 19% is in the top ten. This entry is derived from a study of CD4 T cells in relation to SARS-CoV-2 and coronaviruses. Background on the study: After around 10 days of antigen culture, PBMC TCR beta CDR3s were sequenced.

Germline CDR1 is LGHNT and CDR2 is FRNRAP. The CDR3 totals 15 residues. J was trimmed by 2 bases and V by 5 bases; bases with no gene match: 6. The unexposed donors gave CD4+ T cells in about 2010-2019, prior to COVID-19. The cells were cultured for less than twelve days before CD4+ T cells were isolated. The sequencing sample was made of CD4+ T cells from PBMCs, cultured in vitro. The chain joins TRBV12-5 to TRBJ2-1; 7 bases are shared with TRBD2. The clonotype was recovered from a human donor in good health. The CDR3 nucleotides are TGTGCTAGTGGTGAGGGACTACCGACCTACAATGAGCAGTTCTTC. It specifies CASGEGLPTYNEQFF. Full variable domain (rest looked up from reference TRBV12-5 and TRBJ2-1): DARVTQTPRHKVTEMGQEVTMRCQPILGHNTVFWYRQTMMQGLELLAYFRNRAPLDDSGMPKDRFSAEMPDATLATLKIQPSEPRDSAVYFCASGEGLPTYNEQFFGPGTRLTVL.